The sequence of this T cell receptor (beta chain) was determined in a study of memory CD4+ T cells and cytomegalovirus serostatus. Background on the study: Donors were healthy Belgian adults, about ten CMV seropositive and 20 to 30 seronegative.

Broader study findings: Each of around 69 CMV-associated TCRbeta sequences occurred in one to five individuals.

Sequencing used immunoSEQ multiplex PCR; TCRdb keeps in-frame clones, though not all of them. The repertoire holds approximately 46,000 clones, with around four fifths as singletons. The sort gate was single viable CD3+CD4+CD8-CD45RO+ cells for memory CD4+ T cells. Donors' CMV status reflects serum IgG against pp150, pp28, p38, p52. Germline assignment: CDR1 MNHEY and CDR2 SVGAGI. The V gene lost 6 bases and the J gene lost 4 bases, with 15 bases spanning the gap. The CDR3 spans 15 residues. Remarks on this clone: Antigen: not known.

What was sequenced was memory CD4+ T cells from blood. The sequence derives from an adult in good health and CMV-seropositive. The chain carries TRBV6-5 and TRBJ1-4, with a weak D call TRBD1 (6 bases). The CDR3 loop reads CASSITGPRNEKLFF. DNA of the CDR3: TGTGCCAGCAGCATCACAGGGCCCCGTAATGAAAAACTGTTTTTT.